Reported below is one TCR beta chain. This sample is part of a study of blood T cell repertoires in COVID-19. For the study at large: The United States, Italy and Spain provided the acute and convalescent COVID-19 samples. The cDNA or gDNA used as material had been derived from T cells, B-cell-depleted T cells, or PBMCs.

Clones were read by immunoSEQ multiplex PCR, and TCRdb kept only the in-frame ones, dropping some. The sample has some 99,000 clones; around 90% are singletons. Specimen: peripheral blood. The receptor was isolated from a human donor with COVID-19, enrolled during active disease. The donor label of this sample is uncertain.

The CDR3: CASSFGGPSNYGYTF. CDR3 nucleotides: TGTGCCAGCAGCTTTGGAGGACCGTCTAACTATGGCTACACCTTC. The chain couples TRBV7-2 to TRBJ1-2; D unresolved. Germline lookup yields CDR1 SGHTA and CDR2 FQGNSA. The CDR3 has 15 residues. The V end was cut by 3 bases, the J end by 0 bases, with 11 bases between.